This paragraph covers one T cell receptor (beta chain) sequence. The data are from a study of blood T cell repertoires in COVID-19. On the study more broadly: Sites across the United States, Italy and Spain contributed samples from acute and convalescent COVID-19.

Symptom resolution, clearance, or two negative PCRs marked the recovered donors of Cohort 3. The germline V and J ends were trimmed by 3 bases and 3 bases, with 10 bases remaining between them. The CDR3 runs to 13 residues. The germline V gene has CDR1 DFQATT and CDR2 SNEGSKA (reference sequence). This table comes from immunoSEQ multiplex PCR, and its TCRdb copy is limited to in-frame clones, with some not included. This table holds almost 400,000 clones, about 90% found once. Sequences were obtained from PBMCs or T cells enriched from blood (not recorded which). The gene calls are TRBV20-1 and TRBJ2-3, with D possibly TRBD1 on 6 matching bases. The receptor was isolated from a woman in her twenties or thirties who had recovered from COVID-19. CDR3 sequence: CSASLRGTDTQYF. In nucleotides, the CDR3 is TGCAGTGCTAGTCTAAGGGGGACAGATACGCAGTATTTT.